This T cell receptor beta chain originates from a study of identical twins. CDR1 is DFQATT and CDR2 is SNEGSKA in the germline V gene (reference sequence). CDR3 size: 14 residues. V lost 1 base and J 5 bases, leaving 12 bases between the germline ends. This clonotype was picked up many times. Healthy Caucasians made up all donors. TCRdb redid the calling of the 5' RACE reads with MiXCR, one entry per CDR3 protein. The sample yields 700,000 or so distinct CDR3 sequences, approximately 22% seen once. The same sample was also studied in work on T cells expressing NK-cell markers.

The TCR comes from a woman between 18 and 30 years old in good health. Sequencing was performed on PBMCs. The chain recombines TRBV20-1 with TRBJ2-1; a possible D gene is TRBD2 (5 bases). The CDR3 nucleotides read TGCAGTGCTAGAGGTCCAGCGGCAGACAATGAGCAGTTCTTC. Encoded protein: CSARGPAADNEQFF.